This TCR beta chain appears in the sequencing data of a study of blood T cell repertoires in COVID-19. Study as a whole: T cells, B-cell-depleted T cells, or PBMCs supplied cDNA or gDNA.

Some clones are missing from TCRdb's copy, which holds only in-frame ones; the method was immunoSEQ multiplex PCR. The table has 150,000 to 200,000 clones, 75% to 90% seen once; the top ten hold 11%. V was trimmed by 2 bases and J by 0 bases, leaving 7 bases between them. The CDR3 is 15 residues long. Germline values: CDR1 SEHNR, CDR2 FQNEAQ (reference sequence). Source material: peripheral blood. This sequence was found in a human donor in a cohort sampled during active COVID-19. V usage is TRBV7-9 and J usage is TRBJ2-2; TRBD1 is a possible D gene (5 bases). The CDR3 protein is CASSLQGANTGELFF. The CDR3 DNA sequence: TGTGCCAGCAGCTTACAGGGCGCGAACACCGGGGAGCTGTTTTTT.